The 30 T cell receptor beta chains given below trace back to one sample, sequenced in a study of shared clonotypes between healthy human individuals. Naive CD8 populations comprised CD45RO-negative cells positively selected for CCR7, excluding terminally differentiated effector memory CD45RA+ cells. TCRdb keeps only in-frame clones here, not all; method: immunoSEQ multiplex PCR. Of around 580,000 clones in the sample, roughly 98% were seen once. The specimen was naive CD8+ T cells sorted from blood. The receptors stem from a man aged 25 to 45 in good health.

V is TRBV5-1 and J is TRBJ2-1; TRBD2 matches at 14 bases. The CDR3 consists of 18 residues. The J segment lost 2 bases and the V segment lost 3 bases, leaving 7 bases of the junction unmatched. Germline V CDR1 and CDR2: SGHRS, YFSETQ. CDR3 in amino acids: CASSSGGLAGGPYNEQFF. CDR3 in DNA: TGCGCCAGCAGCTCCGGTGGACTAGCGGGAGGACCCTACAATGAGCAGTTCTTC.

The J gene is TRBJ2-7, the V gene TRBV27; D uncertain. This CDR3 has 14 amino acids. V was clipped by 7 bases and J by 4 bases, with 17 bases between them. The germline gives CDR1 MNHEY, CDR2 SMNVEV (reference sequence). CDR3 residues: CASTSSGGRYEQYF. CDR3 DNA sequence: TGTGCCAGCACCTCCTCGGGCGGACGTTACGAGCAGTACTTC.

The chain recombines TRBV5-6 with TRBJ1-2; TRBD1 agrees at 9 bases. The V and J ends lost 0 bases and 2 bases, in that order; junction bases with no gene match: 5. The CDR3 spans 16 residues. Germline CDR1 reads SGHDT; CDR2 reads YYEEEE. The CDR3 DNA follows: TGTGCCAGCAGCTTGGGTAGGACAGGGGTCAACTATGGCTACACCTTC. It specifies CASSLGRTGVNYGYTF.

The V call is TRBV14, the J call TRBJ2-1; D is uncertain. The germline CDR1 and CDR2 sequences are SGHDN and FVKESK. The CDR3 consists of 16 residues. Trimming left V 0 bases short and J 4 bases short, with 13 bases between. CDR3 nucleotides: TGTGCCAGCAGCCAAGAGGGCCTAATTTCGTACAATGAGCAGTTCTTC. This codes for CASSQEGLISYNEQFF.

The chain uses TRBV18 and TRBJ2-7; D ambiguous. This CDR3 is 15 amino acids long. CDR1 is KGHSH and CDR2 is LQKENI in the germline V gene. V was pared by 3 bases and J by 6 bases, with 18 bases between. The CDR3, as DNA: TGTGCCAGCTCACCTCGGGTAGCTCAGTACGCCGAGCAGTACTTC. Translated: CASSPRVAQYAEQYF.

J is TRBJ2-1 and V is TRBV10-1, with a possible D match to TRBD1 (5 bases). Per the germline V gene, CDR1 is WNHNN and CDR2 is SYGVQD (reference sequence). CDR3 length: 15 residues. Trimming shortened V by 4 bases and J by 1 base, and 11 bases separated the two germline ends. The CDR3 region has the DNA TGCGCCAGCAGTGTAAGGGGTCCTTCCTACAATGAGCAGTTCTTC. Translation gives CASSVRGPSYNEQFF.

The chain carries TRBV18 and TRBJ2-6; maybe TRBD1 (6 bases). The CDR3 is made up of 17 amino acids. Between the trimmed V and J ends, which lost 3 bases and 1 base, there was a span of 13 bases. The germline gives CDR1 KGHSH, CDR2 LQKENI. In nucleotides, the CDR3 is TGTGCCAGCTCACCTCGGACAGAACTATCTGGGGCCAACGTCCTGACTTTC. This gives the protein CASSPRTELSGANVLTF. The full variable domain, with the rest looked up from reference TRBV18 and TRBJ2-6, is NAGVMQNPRHLVRRRGQEARLRCSPMKGHSHVYWYRQLPEEGLKFMVYLQKENIIDESGMPKERFSAEFPKEGPSILRIQQVVRGDSAAYFCASSPRTELSGANVLTFGAGSRLTVL.

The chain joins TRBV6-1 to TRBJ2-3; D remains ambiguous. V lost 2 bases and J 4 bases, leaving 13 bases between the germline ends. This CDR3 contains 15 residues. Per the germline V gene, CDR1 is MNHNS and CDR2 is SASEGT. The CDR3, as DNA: TGTGCCAGCAGTGAATGGAGAGGACCTTCAGATACGCAGTATTTT. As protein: CASSEWRGPSDTQYF.

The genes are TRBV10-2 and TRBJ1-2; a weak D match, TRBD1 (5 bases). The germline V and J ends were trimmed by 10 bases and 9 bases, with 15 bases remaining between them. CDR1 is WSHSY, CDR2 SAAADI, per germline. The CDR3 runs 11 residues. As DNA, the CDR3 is TGCGCCACCGGGTCAGCAGGGAGCTACACCTTC. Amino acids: CATGSAGSYTF.

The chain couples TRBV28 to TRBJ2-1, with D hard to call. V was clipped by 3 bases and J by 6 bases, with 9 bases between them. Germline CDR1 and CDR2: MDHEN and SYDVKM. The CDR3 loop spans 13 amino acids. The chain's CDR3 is CASSFGLFNEQFF. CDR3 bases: TGTGCCAGCAGTTTTGGGCTCTTCAATGAGCAGTTCTTC.

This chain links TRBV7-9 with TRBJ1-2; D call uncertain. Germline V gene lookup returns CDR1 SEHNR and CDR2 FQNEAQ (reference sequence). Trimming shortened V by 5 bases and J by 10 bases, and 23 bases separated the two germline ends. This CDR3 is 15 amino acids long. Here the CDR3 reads CASSPYPGPKDIYTF. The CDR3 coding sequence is TGTGCCAGCAGCCCTTACCCCGGGCCCAAAGATATCTACACCTTC.

The CDR3 DNA sequence: TGTGCCAGCAGCTTAGGTCCGGTAGGCTACACCTTC. Its translation: CASSLGPVGYTF. The chain combines TRBV7-2 with TRBJ1-2; no reliable D call. This CDR3 is 12 amino acids long. Germline V CDR1 and CDR2: SGHTA, FQGNSA. Trimming removed 1 base from V and 8 bases from J, with 8 bases in between.

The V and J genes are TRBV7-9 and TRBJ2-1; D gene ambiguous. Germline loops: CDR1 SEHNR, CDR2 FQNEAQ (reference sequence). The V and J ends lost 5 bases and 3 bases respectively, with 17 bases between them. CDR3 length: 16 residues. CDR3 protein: CASSRPGAENYNEQFF. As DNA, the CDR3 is TGTGCCAGCAGCCGACCGGGTGCGGAGAACTACAATGAGCAGTTCTTC.

Written as DNA, the CDR3 is TGTGCCAGCAGCTCGGGACAGGGGAACATTCAGTACTTC. Residues: CASSSGQGNIQYF. J is TRBJ2-4 and V is TRBV11-2; 10 bases are a match to TRBD1. This CDR3 has 13 residues. In germline, CDR1 is SGHAT, CDR2 FQNNGV. The V segment lost 4 bases and the J segment 7 bases; nucleotides outside the gene matches: 1.

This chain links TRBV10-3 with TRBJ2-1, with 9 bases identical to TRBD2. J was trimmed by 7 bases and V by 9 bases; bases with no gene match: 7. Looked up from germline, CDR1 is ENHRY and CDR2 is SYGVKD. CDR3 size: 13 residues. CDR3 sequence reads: CAMGLAGPNEQFF. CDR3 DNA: TGTGCCATGGGACTAGCCGGACCTAATGAGCAGTTCTTC.

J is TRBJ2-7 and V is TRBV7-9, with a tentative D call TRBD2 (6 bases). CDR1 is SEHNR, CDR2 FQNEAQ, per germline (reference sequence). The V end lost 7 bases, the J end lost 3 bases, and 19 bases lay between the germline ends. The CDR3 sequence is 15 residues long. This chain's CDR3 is CASNPPGDPGYEQYF. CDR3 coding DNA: TGTGCCAGCAACCCCCCGGGGGACCCTGGCTACGAGCAGTACTTC.

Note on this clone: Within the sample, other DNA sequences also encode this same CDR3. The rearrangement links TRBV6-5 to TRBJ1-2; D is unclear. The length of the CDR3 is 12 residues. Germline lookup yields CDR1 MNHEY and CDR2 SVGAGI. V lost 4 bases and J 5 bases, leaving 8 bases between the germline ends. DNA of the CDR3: TGTGCCAGCAGTTCCGGGCCATATGGCTACACCTTC. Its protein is CASSSGPYGYTF.

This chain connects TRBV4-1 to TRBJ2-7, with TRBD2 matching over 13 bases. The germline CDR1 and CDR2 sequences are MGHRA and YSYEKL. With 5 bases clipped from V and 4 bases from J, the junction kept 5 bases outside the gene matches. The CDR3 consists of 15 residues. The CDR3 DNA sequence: TGCGCCAGCAGCTACCGGACTAGCGGGAGTTACGAGCAGTACTTC. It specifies CASSYRTSGSYEQYF.

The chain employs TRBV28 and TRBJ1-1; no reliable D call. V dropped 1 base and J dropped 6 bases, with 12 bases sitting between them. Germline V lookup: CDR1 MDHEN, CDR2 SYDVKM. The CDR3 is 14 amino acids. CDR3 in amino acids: CASSLLGLSPEAFF. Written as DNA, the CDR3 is TGTGCCAGCAGTTTATTGGGGTTGTCGCCTGAAGCTTTCTTT.

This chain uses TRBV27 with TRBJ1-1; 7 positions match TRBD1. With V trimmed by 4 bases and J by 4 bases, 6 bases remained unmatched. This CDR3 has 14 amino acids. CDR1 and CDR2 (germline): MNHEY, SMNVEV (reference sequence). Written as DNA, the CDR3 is TGTGCCAGCAGTTCACAGGGGCTCGGCACTGAAGCTTTCTTT. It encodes CASSSQGLGTEAFF.

CDR3 sequence reads: CASSVAPYRGSSGNTIYF. The CDR3 DNA is TGTGCCAGCAGCGTAGCCCCTTACAGGGGGTCATCTGGAAACACCATATATTTT. The rearrangement links TRBV9 to TRBJ1-3, with TRBD1 matching over 8 bases. This CDR3 has 18 amino acids. V dropped 0 bases and J dropped 1; count of bases not matched to a gene: 9. Germline V gives CDR1 SGDLS, CDR2 YYNGEE.

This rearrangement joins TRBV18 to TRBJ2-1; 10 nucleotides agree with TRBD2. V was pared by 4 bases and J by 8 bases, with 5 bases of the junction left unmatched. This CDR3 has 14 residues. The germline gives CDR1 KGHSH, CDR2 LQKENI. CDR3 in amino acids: CASSLAGGGYEQFF. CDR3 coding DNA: TGTGCCAGCTCACTAGCGGGAGGTGGGTATGAGCAGTTCTTC.

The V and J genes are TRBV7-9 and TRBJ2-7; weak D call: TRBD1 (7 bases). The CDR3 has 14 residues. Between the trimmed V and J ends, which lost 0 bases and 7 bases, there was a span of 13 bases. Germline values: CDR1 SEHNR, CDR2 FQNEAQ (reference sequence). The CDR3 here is CASSLASGGGEQYF. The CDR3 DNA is TGTGCCAGCAGCTTAGCGTCAGGGGGAGGAGAGCAGTACTTC.

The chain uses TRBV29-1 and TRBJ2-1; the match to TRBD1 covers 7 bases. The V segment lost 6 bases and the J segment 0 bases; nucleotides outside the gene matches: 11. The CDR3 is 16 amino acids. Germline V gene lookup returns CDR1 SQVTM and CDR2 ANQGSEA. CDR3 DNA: TGCAGCGTAGGGACAGCTCTTCCCCGCTCCTACAATGAGCAGTTCTTC. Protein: CSVGTALPRSYNEQFF.

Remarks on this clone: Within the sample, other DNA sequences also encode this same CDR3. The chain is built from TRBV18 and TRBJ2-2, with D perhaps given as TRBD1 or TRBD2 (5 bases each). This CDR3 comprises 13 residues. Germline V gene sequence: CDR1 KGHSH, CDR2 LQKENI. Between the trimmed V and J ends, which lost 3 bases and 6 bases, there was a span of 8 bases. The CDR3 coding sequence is TGTGCCAGCTCACCGTCGGGGCCCGGGGAGCTGTTTTTT. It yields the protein CASSPSGPGELFF.

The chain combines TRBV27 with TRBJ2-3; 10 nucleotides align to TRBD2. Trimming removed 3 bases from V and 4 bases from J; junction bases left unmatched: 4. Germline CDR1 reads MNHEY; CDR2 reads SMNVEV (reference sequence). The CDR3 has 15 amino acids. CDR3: CASSLASGSADTQYF. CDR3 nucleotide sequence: TGTGCCAGCAGTTTGGCTAGCGGGAGTGCAGATACGCAGTATTTT.

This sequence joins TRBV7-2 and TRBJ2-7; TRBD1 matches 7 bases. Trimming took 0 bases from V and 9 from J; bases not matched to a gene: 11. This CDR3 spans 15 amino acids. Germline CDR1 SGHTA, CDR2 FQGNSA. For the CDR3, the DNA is TGTGCCAGCAGCTTAGCGTCGGGACAGCTACTGGGGCAGTACTTC. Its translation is CASSLASGQLLGQYF.

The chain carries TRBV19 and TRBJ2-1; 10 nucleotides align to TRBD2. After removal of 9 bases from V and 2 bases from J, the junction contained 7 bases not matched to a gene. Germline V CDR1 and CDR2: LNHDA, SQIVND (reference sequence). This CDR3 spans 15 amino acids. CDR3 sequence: CASSQREGAYNEQFF. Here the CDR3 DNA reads TGTGCCAGCAGCCAGCGGGAGGGCGCCTACAATGAGCAGTTCTTC.

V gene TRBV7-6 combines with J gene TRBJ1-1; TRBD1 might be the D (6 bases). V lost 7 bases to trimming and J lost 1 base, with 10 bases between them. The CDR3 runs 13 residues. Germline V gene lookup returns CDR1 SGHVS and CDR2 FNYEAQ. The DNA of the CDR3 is TGTGCCAGCACCCCACAGGGGAACACTGAAGCTTTCTTT. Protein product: CASTPQGNTEAFF. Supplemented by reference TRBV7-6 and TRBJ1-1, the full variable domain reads GAGVSQSPRYKVTKRGQDVALRCDPISGHVSLYWYRQALGQGPEFLTYFNYEAQQDKSGLPNDRFSAERPEGSISTLTIQRTEQRDSAMYRCASTPQGNTEAFFGQGTRLTVV.

The CDR3 DNA reads as TGTGCCAGCAGTGATCCCGCACTGGACAGGGTCGGCACAGATACGCAGTATTTT. Protein sequence: CASSDPALDRVGTDTQYF. V and J are TRBV6-1 and TRBJ2-3; TRBD1 matches 8 bases. V lost 3 bases and J lost 1; bases outside the gene matches: 12. CDR1 and CDR2 (germline): MNHNS, SASEGT. CDR3 length: 18 residues.